This TCR beta chain was identified in a study of cytomegalovirus exposure and HLA in healthy donors. PCR used 60 Vbeta primers and 13 Jbeta primers. Profiled with immunoSEQ multiplex PCR; TCRdb holds only in-frame clones, not every one. The data contain some 110,000 clones, 70% to 80% of them singletons. This CDR3 is 17 amino acids long. Germline V CDR1 and CDR2: MDHEN, SYDVKM. V was pared by 2 bases and J by 5 bases, with 8 bases of the junction left unmatched. The source is a man aged 25-45 years in good health and CMV-seronegative. This rearrangement joins TRBV28 to TRBJ2-2; 10 bases map to TRBD2. Sequencing was performed on PBMCs. CDR3 nucleotides: TGTGCCAGCAGTTTACTTAGCCTAGCGGGAGTTACCGGGGAGCTGTTTTTT. Amino acid sequence: CASSLLSLAGVTGELFF.